This record covers a single T cell receptor beta chain. TCRdb analysed the 5' RACE reads with MiXCR anew, one entry per CDR3 protein. The sample gives around 530,000 distinct CDR3 sequences, around 17% of which show up once; approximately 15% is in the top ten. This sample stems from a study of T cells after yellow fever vaccination. This CDR3 spans 14 amino acids. Germline V gene data show CDR1 as ENHRY and CDR2 as SYGVKD. The V end was cut by 9 bases, the J end by 6 bases, with 17 bases between. The chain joins TRBV10-3 to TRBJ2-2; D perhaps matches TRBD1 (6 bases). This receptor was obtained from a man aged 18-30 years who received the YFV17D yellow fever vaccine. Source: PBMCs, taken more than 4 days after the first yellow fever vaccination. The CDR3 region is CAIEERTGSGELFF. CDR3 nucleotide sequence: TGTGCCATAGAAGAGAGAACAGGGTCCGGGGAGCTGTTTTTT.